This T cell receptor (beta chain) was sequenced for a study of shared clonotypes between healthy human individuals. General study findings and limits: Shared across a few donors were about 4.6% of the naive CD4 clonotypes.

The study ran the assay at deep level. The material for each subset, its genomic DNA, was split evenly across several immunoSEQ plates. Sequenced by immunoSEQ multiplex PCR; TCRdb stores in-frame clones only, minus some. The table includes over a million clones, approximately 80% detected once. Germline CDR1 is SGHTA and CDR2 is FQGNSA. The CDR3 is 16 residues long. V shed 3 bases, J shed 0 bases, and the junction held 3 bases outside the gene matches. Only one count was recorded for this clone. The antigen remains unidentified. Different DNA sequences within this sample yield the same CDR3. The sequencing sample was made of memory CD4+ T cells from PBMCs. As for subset: CD45RA-negative fraction. V gene TRBV7-2 combines with J gene TRBJ2-2; 8 nucleotides align to TRBD2. This sequence originates from a man between 18 and 29 years old in good health. Some clones in this sample may be carry-over from other donors' samples. The CDR3 DNA reads TGTGCCAGCAGCTTCACTAGCGGAGCGAACACCGGGGAGCTGTTTTTT. Its translation: CASSFTSGANTGELFF.